This TCR beta chain was observed in a study of T-cell reconstitution after alpha-beta-depleted transplantation in children. There are 17 residues in the CDR3. CDR1 and CDR2 from the germline V gene are SGHRS and YFSETQ. Trimming left V 0 bases short and J 5 bases short, with 18 bases between. Library preparation (for TCRbeta) was performed with unique molecular identifiers. MiXCR, applied by TCRdb to the PCR reads, yields one record per CDR3 protein. The repertoire has 600,000 to 700,000 distinct CDR3 sequences, around 16% of them found once; the top ten carry approximately 1%. Sequencing used PBMCs from the stem cell graft donor, obtained from the stem cell graft. The gene calls are TRBV5-1 and TRBJ2-1, with D possibly being TRBD1 (5 bases). The receptor was isolated from a human donor who donated a stem cell graft to a child with acute myeloid leukemia. CDR3 loop: CASSLAIVGRAHNEQFF. The CDR3 coding sequence is TGCGCCAGCAGCTTGGCCATAGTGGGCAGGGCCCACAATGAGCAGTTCTTC.